The 30 T cell receptor beta chains reported below all come from one sample, sequenced in a study of T cells expressing NK-cell markers. TCRdb processed the 5' RACE reads again and assigns one entry to each CDR3 protein, with no DNA. This sample's clone table lists fewer than 550,000 distinct CDR3 sequences. Material: blood T cells: a sorted CD56 or NKG2C T cell subset, CD4+ or CD8+ T cells, or bulk PBMC T cells (not recorded which). Every receptor here comes from a woman in her 50s in good health.

CDR3 sequence: CSAGASGRDTEAFF. The chain joins TRBV20-1 to TRBJ1-1. Germline V gene lookup returns CDR1 DFQATT and CDR2 SNEGSKA (reference sequence). The CDR3 length is 14 residues.

The chain is built from TRBV19 and TRBJ2-7; TCRdb outputs TRBD2, but without DNA this stays unchecked. The CDR3 runs to 15 residues. Germline values: CDR1 LNHDA, CDR2 SQIVND (reference sequence). The CDR3 here is CASSIVAGVSYEQYF.

This chain connects TRBV7-8 to TRBJ2-7; TCRdb picks TRBD1, but there is no DNA to check that call. Germline V lookup: CDR1 SGHVS, CDR2 FQNEAQ. There are 14 residues in the CDR3. The CDR3 reads CASSLDRGQHEQYF. Together with reference TRBV7-8 and TRBJ2-7, the CDR3 gives the full variable domain: GAGVSQSPRYKVAKRGQDVALRCDPISGHVSLFWYQQALGQGPEFLTYFQNEAQLDKSGLPSDRFFAERPEGSVSTLKIQRTQQEDSAVYLCASSLDRGQHEQYFGPGTRLTVT.

V usage is TRBV20-1 and J usage is TRBJ2-2; TCRdb picks TRBD1, but there is no DNA to check that call. Germline CDR1 and CDR2: DFQATT and SNEGSKA (reference sequence). The CDR3 has 19 amino acids. CDR3 region: CSARDLGAFQGQGIGELFF.

The chain joins TRBV24-1 to TRBJ2-1; without DNA, the TCRdb call of TRBD2 cannot be checked. CDR1 is KGHDR, CDR2 SFDVKD, per germline. The CDR3 has 15 amino acids. The CDR3 loop is CATSDRGLLRGEQFF.

The rearrangement joins TRBV12-3 or TRBV12-4 to TRBJ2-1. CDR3 length equals 15 residues. CDR3 loop: CASSYTGRSYNEQFF.

The V call is TRBV6-1, the J call TRBJ2-3; without DNA, the TCRdb call of TRBD2 cannot be checked. CDR1 and CDR2 (germline): MNHNS, SASEGT. The CDR3 consists of 12 residues. The CDR3 is CASSELREAQYF.

The chain links TRBV6-2 or TRBV6-3 to TRBJ2-7; TCRdb gives TRBD1 as the D gene, but with no DNA this cannot be confirmed. Germline CDR1 MNHEY, CDR2 SVGEGT. This CDR3 contains 15 residues. The CDR3 reads CASSFTPGQYSEQYF.

This rearrangement joins TRBV12-1 to TRBJ2-4; absent DNA, TCRdb's TRBD1 call cannot be checked. TRBV12-1 is tagged as a pseudogene. The CDR3 covers 15 residues. This CDR3 is CASSPRPGGGNIQYF.

The rearrangement uses TRBV3-1 and TRBJ2-1; checking the TCRdb D call of TRBD1 is not possible without DNA. The CDR3 has 15 residues. CDR1 and CDR2 (germline): LGHDT, YNNKEL (reference sequence). The chain's CDR3 is CASSQGDHPRDEQFF.

The chain is built from TRBV4-1 and TRBJ2-2; the TRBD1 assignment by TCRdb is unverifiable without DNA. The germline V gene encodes CDR1 MGHRA and CDR2 YSYEKL. This CDR3 has 14 amino acids. CDR3 loop: CASSPGENTGELFF.

This chain joins TRBV5-5 and TRBJ2-5; the TCRdb call, TRBD2, lacks DNA for checking. The CDR3 loop spans 16 amino acids. Germline V gene sequence: CDR1 SGHKS, CDR2 YYEKEE (reference sequence). This chain's CDR3 is CASSSLAGGLQETQYF. Complete variable domain (other parts from reference TRBV5-5 and TRBJ2-5): DAGVTQSPTHLIKTRGQQVTLRCSPISGHKSVSWYQQVLGQGPQFIFQYYEKEERGRGNFPDRFSARQFPNYSSELNVNALLLGDSALYLCASSSLAGGLQETQYFGPGTRLLVL.

The CDR3 protein is CSPSEAHEQFF. This sequence joins TRBV29-1 and TRBJ2-1; TCRdb's D gene call, TRBD2, goes unchecked for lack of DNA. CDR1 and CDR2 (germline): SQVTM, ANQGSEA. The CDR3 extends over 11 amino acids.

The chain combines TRBV6-1 with TRBJ1-5; the D gene TCRdb calls, TRBD1, cannot be checked with no DNA. CDR1 and CDR2 (germline): MNHNS, SASEGT. The CDR3 consists of 13 residues. This chain's CDR3 is CASHGGGKAPQHF.

The chain couples TRBV29-1 to TRBJ2-2; TCRdb returns TRBD1, unconfirmable since there is no DNA. The CDR3 is made up of 15 amino acids. The V gene's germline CDR1 is SQVTM and CDR2 ANQGSEA. This CDR3 is CSARGRTGNTGELFF.

The CDR3 here is CASRGQGVTEAFF. The chain couples TRBV3-1 to TRBJ1-1; TCRdb lists TRBD1, though no DNA is available to test this call. The CDR3 loop spans 13 amino acids. Germline V gene data show CDR1 as LGHDT and CDR2 as YNNKEL (reference sequence).

The chain recombines TRBV6-5 with TRBJ2-2; TCRdb selects TRBD1, and the lack of DNA leaves this call unchecked. The germline CDR1 and CDR2 sequences are MNHEY and SVGAGI. The CDR3 covers 15 residues. The CDR3: CASSYGTTNTGELFF.

The rearrangement joins TRBV5-6 to TRBJ2-4. Germline CDR1 SGHDT, CDR2 YYEEEE. The CDR3 has 12 residues. The CDR3 region is CASSLDGNIQYF.

This rearrangement joins TRBV24-1 to TRBJ2-1; without DNA, the TCRdb call of TRBD2 cannot be checked. This CDR3 has 15 residues. Germline V gene lookup returns CDR1 KGHDR and CDR2 SFDVKD. CDR3 sequence reads: CATSDSLVVGNEQFF.

The V gene is TRBV2, the J gene TRBJ2-7; lacking DNA, the TRBD2 call made by TCRdb goes unchecked. This CDR3 region has 15 residues. Germline CDR1 reads SNHLY; CDR2 reads FYNNEI. The CDR3 sequence: CASSGIAGLTGEQYF.

The rearrangement joins TRBV3-1 to TRBJ2-5; checking the TCRdb D call of TRBD2 is not possible without DNA. Germline V gene lookup returns CDR1 LGHDT and CDR2 YNNKEL (reference sequence). The CDR3 length is 15 residues. CDR3: CASRDLGLAKETQYF.

The chain uses TRBV25-1 and TRBJ2-5. Germline V lookup: CDR1 MGHDK, CDR2 SYGVNS. CDR3 length: 12 amino acids. CDR3 amino acids: CASSGDPETQYF.

The chain carries TRBV6-6 and TRBJ1-4; the D call of TRBD1 rests on TCRdb alone, since no DNA is present to check it. The CDR3 length is 13 residues. CDR1 is MNHNY and CDR2 is SVGAGI in the germline V gene (reference sequence). The CDR3 region is CASSEPGGRKLFF.

The V call is TRBV10-3, the J call TRBJ2-5; the TCRdb D gene call, TRBD1, has no DNA to confirm it. The CDR3 is 13 residues long. In germline, CDR1 is ENHRY, CDR2 SYGVKD. CDR3 region: CAISGQGSETQYF.

The chain recombines TRBV6-1 with TRBJ2-3; TCRdb's D call of TRBD2 is untestable without DNA. Germline CDR1 reads MNHNS; CDR2 reads SASEGT. The CDR3 covers 15 residues. The CDR3 loop reads CASSALSGRADTQYF.

V and J are TRBV7-2 and TRBJ1-4; absent DNA, TCRdb's TRBD1 call cannot be checked. The germline CDR1 and CDR2 sequences are SGHTA and FQGNSA. This CDR3 is 15 amino acids long. CDR3: CASSLVLDRRAKLFF.

The chain uses TRBV5-1 and TRBJ2-5. The CDR3 loop spans 16 amino acids. Germline values: CDR1 SGHRS, CDR2 YFSETQ. CDR3 sequence: CASSLDRGLGQETQYF.

The chain combines TRBV12-3 or TRBV12-4 with TRBJ2-2; TCRdb reports TRBD2, a call that lacks DNA to check it against. The CDR3 contains 17 residues. The CDR3: CASSYLGLAGDQRELFF.

The rearrangement joins TRBV24-1 to TRBJ2-1; the D call of TRBD1 rests on TCRdb alone, since no DNA is present to check it. The length of the CDR3 is 16 residues. Germline V CDR1 and CDR2: KGHDR, SFDVKD. The CDR3 reads CATSDFRQGAYNEQFF.

The V gene is TRBV5-4, the J gene TRBJ2-2; TCRdb calls TRBD2, which cannot be checked without DNA. This CDR3 region has 19 residues. From germline, CDR1 is SGHNT and CDR2 YYREEE (reference sequence). CDR3 amino acids: CASSLATSTSGRVTGELFF.